The present TCR beta chain was sequenced within a study of cytomegalovirus exposure and HLA in healthy donors. Study information: A subsequent analysis reported that the 95 to 150 validation repertoires were produced on the same platform that had also been used for the 600 to 800 first-cohort repertoires. Study-level results: In vitro experiments confirmed that three CMV-associated chains were specific for CMV antigens. The study recorded about 150 TCR beta chains that were cytomegalovirus-associated.

Germline V gene data show CDR1 as SSHAT and CDR2 as FNYEAQ (reference sequence). V lost 5 bases and J lost 4, with 8 bases in between. This CDR3 contains 13 residues. Comment on this clone: Its antigen is unidentified.

Some clones are missing from TCRdb's copy, which holds only in-frame ones; the method was immunoSEQ multiplex PCR. Altogether some 150,000 clones are present, roughly 90% being singletons, with the ten largest covering around 20%. The donors were part of the validation cohort, which consisted of approximately 110 subjects and was separate from the first cohort of hundreds of subjects. The J gene is TRBJ2-2, the V gene TRBV7-7; D not resolved. The origin of this receptor is a man between 18 and 35 years old in good health and CMV-seropositive. The sequenced sample was PBMCs. The CDR3 protein is CASSTVLTGELFF. Here the CDR3 DNA reads TGTGCCAGCAGCACGGTTCTCACCGGGGAGCTGTTTTTT.